This T cell receptor beta chain stems from a study of shared clonotypes between healthy human individuals. How the authors handled the data: Filtering differed because ImmunoSEQ produced junction-only sequences that carried no quality scores. The protocol was immunoSEQ multiplex PCR, while the TCRdb copy is restricted to in-frame clones and leaves out a portion. Clone size and the V and J calls come from that table; the DNA yielded D and trimming. The data show over 2,000,000 clones, around 93% seen once. Positive CCR7 selection of CD45RO-negative cells yielded the naive CD8 cells, and terminally differentiated effector memory CD45RA+ cells were excluded. The source of this sequence is a man between 18 and 29 years old in good health. Some clones in this sample may be carry-over from other donors' samples. The sample taken for sequencing was naive CD8+ T cells from PBMCs.

In DNA, the CDR3 is TGCGCCAGCAGCAAAGGTCGGGATCGAGGCCAAAACATTCAGTACTTC. This codes for CASSKGRDRGQNIQYF. The chain has TRBV4-1 and TRBJ2-4, with TRBD2 as a possible D gene (5 bases). The germline V gene has CDR1 MGHRA and CDR2 YSYEKL. The V end lost 5 bases, the J end lost 5 bases, and 19 bases lay between the germline ends. The CDR3 covers 16 residues.